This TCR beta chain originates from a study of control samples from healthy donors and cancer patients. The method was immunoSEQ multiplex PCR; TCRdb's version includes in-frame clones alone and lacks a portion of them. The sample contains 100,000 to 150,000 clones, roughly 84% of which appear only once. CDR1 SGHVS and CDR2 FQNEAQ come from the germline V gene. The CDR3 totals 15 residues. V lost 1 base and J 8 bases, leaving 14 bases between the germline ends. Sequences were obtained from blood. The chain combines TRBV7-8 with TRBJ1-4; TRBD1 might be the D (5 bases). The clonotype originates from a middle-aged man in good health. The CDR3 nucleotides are TGTGCCAGCAGCTTAGTTGCAGGGATAGGGGAAAAACTGTTTTTT. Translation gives CASSLVAGIGEKLFF.